Given below is one T cell receptor beta chain in context. Its antigen is undetermined. CD3+CD4+ and CD3+CD8+ cells were FACS-sorted from thawed unstimulated PBMCs. The germline V and J ends were trimmed by 8 bases and 9 bases, with 7 bases remaining between them. The germline V gene encodes CDR1 DFQATT and CDR2 SNEGSKA (reference sequence). The CDR3 has 8 amino acids. The data are from a study of T cell clones after liver transplantation. Study overall: Post-transplant blood was tracked for graft-donor-reactive T cell clones identified in a pre-transplant mixed lymphocyte reaction. Study conclusions and caveats: Circulating graft-donor-reactive CD4 TCRbeta sequences fell significantly post-transplant in most of the 8 subjects.

TCRdb keeps only in-frame clones here, not all; method: immunoSEQ multiplex PCR. The sample has 68,000 or so clones; nearly 95% are singletons. J is TRBJ1-1 and V is TRBV20-1; D unresolved. This sample comprised CD4+ T cells from blood, obtained less than 27 months after liver transplant. The TCR originated in a human patient who received a liver transplant. These T cells may partly come from the graft donor. This CDR3 reads CSTGKAFF. The CDR3, as DNA: TGCAGTACGGGGAAAGCTTTCTTT.